Listed below are T cell receptor beta chains from one sample, sequenced in a study of CD8 T cells in Susac syndrome. TCRdb used MiXCR to reprocess the immunoSEQ multiplex PCR reads, holding one entry per CDR3 protein. The sample lists around 150,000 distinct CDR3 sequences, approximately 93% occurring once. Sequenced material: CD4+ T cells from PBMCs. These receptors were taken from a human donor with multiple sclerosis. Each CDR3 is given with its conserved first and last residue.

J: TRBJ2-7
V: TRBV18
CDR3: CASSLTGGRSYEQYF

J: TRBJ2-3
V: TRBV11-2
CDR3: CASSPYPGQSSTDTQYF

J: TRBJ1-1
V: TRBV7-8
CDR3: CASSLVHMNTEVFF

J: TRBJ2-7
V: TRBV29-1
CDR3: CSVNDYEQYF

J: TRBJ1-2
V: TRBV7-8
CDR3: CASSPGGIYGYTF

J: TRBJ2-2
V: TRBV20-1
CDR3: CSARAGRGTGELFF

J: TRBJ2-3
V: TRBV5-1
CDR3: CASSLLAEGDTQYF

J: TRBJ1-2
V: TRBV18
CDR3: CASSPRSASRLGYTF

J: TRBJ2-2
V: TRBV2
CDR3: CASRGSGATGELFF

J: TRBJ2-1
V: TRBV10-1
CDR3: CASSGADLEANEQFF

J: TRBJ2-1
V: TRBV2
CDR3: CASSEARGEQFF

J: TRBJ2-7
V: TRBV7-9
CDR3: CASNSQGSYEQYF

J: TRBJ2-2
V: TRBV6-5
CDR3: CASSYSFNRVGTGELFF

J: TRBJ1-1
V: TRBV3-1
CDR3: CASTPYQNTEAFF

J: TRBJ2-5
V: TRBV12-3/TRBV12-4
CDR3: CASSTNVKGAGETQYF

J: TRBJ1-6
V: TRBV30
CDR3: CAWIFGGTGGSPLHF

J: TRBJ1-4
V: TRBV5-1
CDR3: CASSSTGATNEKLFF

J: TRBJ1-1
V: TRBV2
CDR3: CASSIIGEVAEAFF

J: TRBJ2-7
V: TRBV27
CDR3: CASSSPGMPQYF

J: TRBJ1-5
V: TRBV19
CDR3: CASYPGGTDQPQHF

J: TRBJ2-7
V: TRBV20-1
CDR3: CSAYWDGRYEQYF

J: TRBJ2-7
V: TRBV12-3/TRBV12-4
CDR3: CASAHSGRGRYEQYF

J: TRBJ2-2
V: TRBV2
CDR3: CASSITRGAGELFF

J: TRBJ1-1
V: TRBV6-1
CDR3: CASSGRGVVGTEAFF

J: TRBJ1-2
V: TRBV29-1
CDR3: CSVRRAGYGYTF

J: TRBJ1-2
V: TRBV29-1
CDR3: CSVTQTDGYTF

J: TRBJ1-4
V: TRBV18
CDR3: CASSLYSGTANEKLFF

J: TRBJ1-2
V: TRBV27
CDR3: CASSSLGRPNYGYTF

J: TRBJ2-1
V: TRBV5-4
CDR3: CASSLEGQGGMQFF

J: TRBJ1-4
V: TRBV27
CDR3: CASRDVKEKLFF

J: TRBJ2-5
V: TRBV5-4
CDR3: CASTRAGETQYF

J: TRBJ1-3
V: TRBV30
CDR3: CAWSTSSGNTIYF

J: TRBJ2-5
V: TRBV5-1
CDR3: CASSNGQDPYQETQYF

J: TRBJ1-2
V: TRBV6-2/TRBV6-3
CDR3: CASSSGTGATNQTRF

J: TRBJ2-5
V: TRBV5-1
CDR3: CASSSSSGRTEETQYF

J: TRBJ2-7
V: TRBV15
CDR3: CATSRDRSEQYF

J: TRBJ2-4
V: TRBV6-5
CDR3: CASSYSGQRENIQYF

J: TRBJ2-5
V: TRBV6-6
CDR3: CASTSGLAGETQYF

J: TRBJ2-6
V: TRBV19
CDR3: CASSEIWEPFSGANVLTF

J: TRBJ2-1
V: TRBV29-1
CDR3: CSVEPRVNNEQFF

J: TRBJ2-2
V: TRBV28
CDR3: CASSRGTYGELFF

J: TRBJ1-5
V: TRBV7-9
CDR3: CASSSTGTQPQHF

J: TRBJ2-3
V: TRBV5-8
CDR3: CASSLSGDTQYF

J: TRBJ1-2
V: TRBV3-1
CDR3: CASSQMVGGYTF

J: TRBJ2-4
V: TRBV15
CDR3: CATSSYRDKVHF

J: TRBJ1-1
V: TRBV10-3
CDR3: CAIRRGEEDTEAFF

J: TRBJ1-1
V: TRBV9
CDR3: CASSGRGSGTEAFF

J: TRBJ1-4
V: TRBV20-1
CDR3: CSARDPARGNEKLFF

J: TRBJ2-7
V: TRBV29-1
CDR3: CSVNQKGSSYEQYF

J: TRBJ2-2
V: TRBV9
CDR3: CASSAGGNTGEPFF

J: TRBJ1-1
V: TRBV7-2
CDR3: CASSFPGGLGNTEAFF

J: TRBJ1-5
V: TRBV28
CDR3: CASEGTTSNQPQHF

J: TRBJ2-7
V: TRBV7-8
CDR3: CASSLGTSGEYF

J: TRBJ2-1
V: TRBV29-1
CDR3: CSVESAGPPYNEQFF

J: TRBJ2-7
V: TRBV4-1
CDR3: CASSHTGTALAYEQYF

J: TRBJ2-5
V: TRBV28
CDR3: CARLQLAGGVETQYF

J: TRBJ2-7
V: TRBV18
CDR3: CASSPPGTGGGEQYF

J: TRBJ1-1
V: TRBV7-6
CDR3: CASSLAGGTDTEAFF

J: TRBJ2-3
V: TRBV19
CDR3: CASGSGSTDTQYF

J: TRBJ2-1
V: TRBV6-6
CDR3: CASSYGAAEQFF